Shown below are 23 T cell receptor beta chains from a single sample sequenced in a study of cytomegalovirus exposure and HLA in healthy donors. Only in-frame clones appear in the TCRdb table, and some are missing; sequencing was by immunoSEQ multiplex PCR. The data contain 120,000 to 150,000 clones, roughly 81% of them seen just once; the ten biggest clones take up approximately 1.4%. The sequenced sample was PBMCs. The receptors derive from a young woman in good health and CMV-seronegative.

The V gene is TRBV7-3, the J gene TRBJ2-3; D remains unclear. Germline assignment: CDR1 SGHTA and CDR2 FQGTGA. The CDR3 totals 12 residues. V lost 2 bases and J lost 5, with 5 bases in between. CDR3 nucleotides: TGTGCCAGCAGCTTAGTCCGAGATACGCAGTATTTT. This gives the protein CASSLVRDTQYF.

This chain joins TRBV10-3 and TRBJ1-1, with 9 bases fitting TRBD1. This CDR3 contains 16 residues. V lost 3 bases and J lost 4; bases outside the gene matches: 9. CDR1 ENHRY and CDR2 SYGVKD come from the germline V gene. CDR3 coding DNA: TGTGCCATCAGTGATTTGAACAGGGGGCAAGGCACTGAAGCTTTCTTT. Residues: CAISDLNRGQGTEAFF.

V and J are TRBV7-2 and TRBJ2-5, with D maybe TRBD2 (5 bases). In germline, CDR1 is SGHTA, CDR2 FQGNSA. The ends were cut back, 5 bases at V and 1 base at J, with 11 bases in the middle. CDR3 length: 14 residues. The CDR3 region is CASSPGLSQETQYF. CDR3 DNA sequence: TGTGCCAGCAGCCCAGGACTCAGCCAAGAGACCCAGTACTTC.

The CDR3: CASSWSASSGNTIYF. The CDR3 nucleotides read TGTGCCAGCAGCTGGTCGGCTAGCTCTGGAAACACCATATATTTT. This chain joins TRBV7-2 and TRBJ1-3, with D uncertain. The CDR3 spans 15 residues. Trimming took off 4 bases at V and 0 bases at J, with 10 bases between the two ends. Germline V gene data show CDR1 as SGHTA and CDR2 as FQGNSA.

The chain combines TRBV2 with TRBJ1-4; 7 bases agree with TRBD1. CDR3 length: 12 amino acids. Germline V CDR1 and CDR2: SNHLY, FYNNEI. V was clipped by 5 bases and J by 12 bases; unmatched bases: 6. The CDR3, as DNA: TGTGCCAGCAGTCGGACAGGCCGGGAACTGTTTTTT. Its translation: CASSRTGRELFF.

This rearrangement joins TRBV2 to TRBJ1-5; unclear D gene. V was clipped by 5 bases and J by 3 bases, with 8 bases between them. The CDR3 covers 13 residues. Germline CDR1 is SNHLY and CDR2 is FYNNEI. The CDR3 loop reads CASSREINQPQHF. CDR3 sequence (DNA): TGTGCCAGCAGTAGAGAAATCAATCAGCCCCAGCATTTT.

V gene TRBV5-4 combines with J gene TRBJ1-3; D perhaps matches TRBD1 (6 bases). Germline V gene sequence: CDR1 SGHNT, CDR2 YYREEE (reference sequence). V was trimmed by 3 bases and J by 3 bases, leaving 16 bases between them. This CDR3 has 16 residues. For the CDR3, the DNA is TGTGCCAGCAGCTCAACCACAGGGCTCCTTGGAAACACCATATATTTT. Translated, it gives CASSSTTGLLGNTIYF.

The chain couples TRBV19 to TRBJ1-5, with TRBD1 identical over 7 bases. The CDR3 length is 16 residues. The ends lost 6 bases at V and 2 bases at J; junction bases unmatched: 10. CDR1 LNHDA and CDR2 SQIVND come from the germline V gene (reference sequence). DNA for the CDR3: TGTGCCAGTAGCCACGACAGGGCGCGGGGCAATCAGCCCCAGCATTTT. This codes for CASSHDRARGNQPQHF.

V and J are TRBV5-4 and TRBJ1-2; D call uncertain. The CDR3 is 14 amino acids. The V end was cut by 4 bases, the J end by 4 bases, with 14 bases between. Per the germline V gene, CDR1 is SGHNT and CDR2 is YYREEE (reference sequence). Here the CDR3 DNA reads TGTGCCAGCAGCCCTGTGGCGGGGTCCTATGGCTACACCTTC. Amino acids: CASSPVAGSYGYTF.

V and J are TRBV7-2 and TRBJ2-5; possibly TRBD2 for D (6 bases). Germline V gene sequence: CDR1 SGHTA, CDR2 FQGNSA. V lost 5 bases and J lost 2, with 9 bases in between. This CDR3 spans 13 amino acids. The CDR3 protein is CASSILAQETQYF. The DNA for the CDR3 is TGTGCCAGCAGCATACTAGCACAAGAGACCCAGTACTTC.

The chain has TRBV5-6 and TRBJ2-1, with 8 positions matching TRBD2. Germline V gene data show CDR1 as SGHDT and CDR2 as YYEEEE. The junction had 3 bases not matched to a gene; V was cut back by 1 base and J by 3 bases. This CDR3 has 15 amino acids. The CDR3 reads CASSLFGGDYNEQFF. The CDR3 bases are TGTGCCAGCAGCTTGTTCGGGGGGGACTACAATGAGCAGTTCTTC.

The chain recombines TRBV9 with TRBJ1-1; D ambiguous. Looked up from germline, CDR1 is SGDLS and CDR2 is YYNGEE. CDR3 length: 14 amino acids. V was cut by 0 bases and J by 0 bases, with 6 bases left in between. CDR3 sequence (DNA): TGTGCCAGCAGCGTAGCAGTGATGAACACTGAAGCTTTCTTT. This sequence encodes CASSVAVMNTEAFF.

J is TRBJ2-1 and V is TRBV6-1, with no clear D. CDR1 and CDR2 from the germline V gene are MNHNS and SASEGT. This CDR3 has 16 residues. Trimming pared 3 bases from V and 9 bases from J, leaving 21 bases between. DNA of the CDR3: TGTGCCAGCAGTGACTTTACTACCGGTCGTCGCGCTGAGCAGTTCTTC. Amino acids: CASSDFTTGRRAEQFF.

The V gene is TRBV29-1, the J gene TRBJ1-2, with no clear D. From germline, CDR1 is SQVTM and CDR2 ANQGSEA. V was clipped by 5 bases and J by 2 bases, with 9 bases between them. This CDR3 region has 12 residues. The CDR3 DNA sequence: TGCAGCGTTCCAACAGCAAACTATGGCTACACCTTC. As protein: CSVPTANYGYTF. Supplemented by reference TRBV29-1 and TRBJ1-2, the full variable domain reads SAVISQKPSRDICQRGTSLTIQCQVDSQVTMMFWYRQQPGQSLTLIATANQGSEATYESGFVIDKFPISRPNLTFSTLTVSNMSPEDSSIYLCSVPTANYGYTFGSGTRLTVV.

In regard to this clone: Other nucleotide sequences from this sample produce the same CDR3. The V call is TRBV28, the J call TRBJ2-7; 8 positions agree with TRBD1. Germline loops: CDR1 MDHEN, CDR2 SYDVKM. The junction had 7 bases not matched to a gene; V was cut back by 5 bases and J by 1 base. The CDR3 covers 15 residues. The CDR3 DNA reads TGTGCCAGCAGTCCACCCGGACAGGGATCCTACGAGCAGTACTTC. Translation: CASSPPGQGSYEQYF.

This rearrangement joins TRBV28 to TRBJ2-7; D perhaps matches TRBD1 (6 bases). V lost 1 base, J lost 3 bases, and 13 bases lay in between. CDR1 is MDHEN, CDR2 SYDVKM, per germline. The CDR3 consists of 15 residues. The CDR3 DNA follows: TGTGCCAGCAGTTTATACCGACAGGCTTACTACGAGCAGTACTTC. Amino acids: CASSLYRQAYYEQYF. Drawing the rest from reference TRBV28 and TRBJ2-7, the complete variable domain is DVKVTQSSRYLVKRTGEKVFLECVQDMDHENMFWYRQDPGLGLRLIYFSYDVKMKEKGDIPEGYSVSREKKERFSLILESASTNQTSMYLCASSLYRQAYYEQYFGPGTRLTVT.

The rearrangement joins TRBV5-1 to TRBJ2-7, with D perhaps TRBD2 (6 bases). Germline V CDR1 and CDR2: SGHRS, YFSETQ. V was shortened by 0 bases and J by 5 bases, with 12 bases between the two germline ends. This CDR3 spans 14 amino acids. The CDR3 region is CASSLGLGRDEQYF. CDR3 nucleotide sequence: TGCGCCAGCAGCTTGGGACTAGGCCGGGACGAGCAGTACTTC.

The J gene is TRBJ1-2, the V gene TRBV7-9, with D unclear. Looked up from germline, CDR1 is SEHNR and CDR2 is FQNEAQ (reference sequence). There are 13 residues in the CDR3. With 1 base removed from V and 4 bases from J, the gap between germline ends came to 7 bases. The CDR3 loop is CASSLEPSYGYTF. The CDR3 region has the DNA TGTGCCAGCAGCTTAGAACCGAGCTATGGCTACACCTTC.

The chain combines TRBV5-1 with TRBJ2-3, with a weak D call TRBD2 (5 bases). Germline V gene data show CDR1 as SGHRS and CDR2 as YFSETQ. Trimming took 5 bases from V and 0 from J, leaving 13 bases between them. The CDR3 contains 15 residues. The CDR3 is CASSSGESSTDTQYF. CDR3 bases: TGCGCCAGCAGTTCCGGGGAGTCAAGCACAGATACGCAGTATTTT.

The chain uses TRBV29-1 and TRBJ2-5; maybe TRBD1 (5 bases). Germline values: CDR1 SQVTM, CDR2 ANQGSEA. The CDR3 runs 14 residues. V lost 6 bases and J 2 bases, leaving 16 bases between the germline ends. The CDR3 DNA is TGCAGCGTGTCGCGTGGGGCTAAGCAAGAGACCCAGTACTTC. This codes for CSVSRGAKQETQYF.

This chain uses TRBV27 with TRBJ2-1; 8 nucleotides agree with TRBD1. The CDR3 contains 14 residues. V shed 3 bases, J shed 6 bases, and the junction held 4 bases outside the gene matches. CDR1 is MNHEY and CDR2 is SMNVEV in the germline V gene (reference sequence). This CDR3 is CASSFGTGGNEQFF. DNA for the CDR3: TGTGCCAGCAGTTTTGGGACAGGCGGCAATGAGCAGTTCTTC.

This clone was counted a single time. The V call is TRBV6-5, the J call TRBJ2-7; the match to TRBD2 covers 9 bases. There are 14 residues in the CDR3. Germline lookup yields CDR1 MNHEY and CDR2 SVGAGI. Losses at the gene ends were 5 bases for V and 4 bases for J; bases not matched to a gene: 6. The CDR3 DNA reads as TGTGCCAGCAGTACGCGGGGGGGCCTTTACGAGCAGTACTTC. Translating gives CASSTRGGLYEQYF.

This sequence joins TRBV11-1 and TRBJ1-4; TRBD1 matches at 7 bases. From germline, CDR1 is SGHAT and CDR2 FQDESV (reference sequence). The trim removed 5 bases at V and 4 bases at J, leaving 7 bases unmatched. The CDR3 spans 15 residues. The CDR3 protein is CASSPQTGRNEKLFF. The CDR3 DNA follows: TGTGCCAGCAGCCCGCAGACAGGGCGTAATGAAAAACTGTTTTTT.